This T cell receptor (beta chain) derives from a study of T cell repertoires in cytomegalovirus infection. Study outcomes and limitations: Pooled public TCR beta family frequency picked out CMV carriers with the relevant HLA.

TCRdb processed the reads anew with MiXCR; each CDR3 protein has one entry. The sample includes under 850,000 distinct CDR3 sequences, about a third of them seen just once. V lost 1 base and J lost 0, with 10 bases in between. The CDR3 has 15 residues. Germline V gene sequence: CDR1 LGHNA, CDR2 YSLEER. This clonotype was found a few times. As yet, its antigen is unknown. The TCR comes from a human donor in good health (CMV status not recorded). Some clones in this sample may be carry-over from other donors' samples. Sequencing was performed on PBMCs. The chain links TRBV4-3 to TRBJ2-7, with D possibly TRBD2 on 5 matching bases. This CDR3 reads CASSQGAGSSYEQYF. The DNA for the CDR3 is TGCGCCAGCAGCCAAGGGGCGGGTAGCTCCTACGAGCAGTACTTC.